This TCR beta chain was obtained from a study of T cell changes during pregnancy in multiple sclerosis. Method: immunoSEQ multiplex PCR; TCRdb's copy keeps in-frame clones and lacks some. This table holds some 68,000 clones, roughly nine tenths found once. This clone was observed a handful of times. Trimming removed 3 bases from V and 0 bases from J; junction bases left unmatched: 9. The CDR3 covers 18 residues. Germline assignment: CDR1 SEHNR and CDR2 FQNEAQ (reference sequence). The specimen was peripheral blood, collected in the second trimester of pregnancy. The chain has TRBV7-9 and TRBJ2-3, with TRBD2 identical over 10 bases. This TCR derives from a female donor in good health, enrolled as a control in a pregnancy study. The CDR3 nucleotides are TGTGCCAGCAGCTTCCCCCTACTAGCGGGACTTAGCACAGATACGCAGTATTTT. Protein sequence: CASSFPLLAGLSTDTQYF.